This T cell receptor (beta chain) was documented in a study of T-cell reconstitution after alpha-beta-depleted transplantation in children (dated by TCRdb to between 2015 and 2016). General notes on the study: Using TCR repertoire profiling, the study quantitatively followed how T-cell immune reconstitution unfolded in children after TCRalphabeta/CD19-depleted allogeneic hematopoietic cell transplantation.

This clonotype showed up many times. What this receptor recognizes is not known. No much larger clonotype is one base removed from it; base qualities were not supplied. V is shortened by 6 bases, J by 9 bases, and the region joining them spans 9 bases. The CDR1 and CDR2 encoded by the germline V gene are MNHEY and SVGEGT. The CDR3 sequence holds 11 residues, the cysteine and phenylalanine included. The only DNA kept is the CDR3, 33 bases in frame from the first base. The method was PCR. TCRdb lists the instrument as Illumina HiSeq 2500. To normalize quantification of the TCRbeta repertoire, the TCR libraries were built with molecular barcoding that relied on unique molecular identifiers. TCRdb passed the public sequencing reads through fastp at Q25 and MiXCR, retaining productive beta sequences. Every CDR3 protein is listed once, alongside the most common genes and DNA of its rows. The sample includes about 610,000 distinct CDR3 sequences, with roughly 10% observed a single time. Together, the top ten hold roughly 4% of the sample.

This TCR derives from a human donor who donated a stem cell graft to a child with acute myeloid leukemia. The sample consisted of PBMCs from the stem cell graft donor, taken from the stem cell graft. The chain links TRBV6-2 or TRBV6-3 with TRBJ2-1, with the D gene uncertain. The CDR3 is CASSALVEQFF. The base sequence is TGTGCCAGCAGCGCCCTAGTTGAGCAGTTCTTC.